This T cell receptor (beta chain) was found in a study of T-cell memory formation after mild COVID-19. TCRdb ran MiXCR on the 5' RACE reads and lists one entry per CDR3 protein. The table records about 390,000 distinct CDR3 sequences, roughly 15% of them present only once. This clonotype was seen more than once but under ten times. The CDR3 sequence is 15 residues long. In germline, CDR1 is SGHVS, CDR2 FQNEAQ. Unmatched junction bases numbered 12, after V lost 3 bases and J lost 9 bases. This clonotype was obtained from a man between 18 and 29 years old who had mild COVID-19 (a few samples of this study predate the infection). Cell type and time point are not known. The sequenced sample was PBMCs or a T cell subset sorted from them (not recorded which). This chain connects TRBV7-8 to TRBJ2-5; TRBD1 matches at 8 bases. CDR3 residues: CASSLGRQGRVAQYF. The CDR3 DNA follows: TGTGCCAGCAGCTTGGGCCGACAGGGGCGGGTGGCCCAGTACTTC.